This is a list of T cell receptor beta chains from one sample in a study of CD8 T cells in ankylosing spondylitis. TCRdb re-derived calls from the 5' RACE reads in MiXCR, one entry per CDR3 protein. The sample carries 150,000 to 200,000 distinct CDR3 sequences, roughly 18% recorded once. Material: blood, either unsorted or a sorted T cell fraction (not recorded which). All receptors derive from a male donor between 5 and 29 years old with ankylosing spondylitis or in good health (not recorded which). The CDR3 runs from the conserved cysteine through the conserved F or W. Fields, in order: V gene, D gene, clone size, J gene, CDR3 DNA, CDR3 protein. The D gene is left open where the match is weak. Size is stated for part of the rows, as once, few or many counts, or as a class when the clone is expanded.

TRBV6-2/TRBV6-3,NA,once,TRBJ2-1,TGTGCCAGCAGTTACGACCCGGGACATGAGCAGTTCTTC,CASSYDPGHEQFF
TRBV24-1,TRBD2,many,TRBJ2-1,TGTGCCACCAGTGATTTGTATAGGACTAGCGGGAGGAATGAGCAGTTCTTC,CATSDLYRTSGRNEQFF
TRBV6-2/TRBV6-3,NA,NA,TRBJ2-7,TGTGCCAGCAGAGGAGGCTACGAGCAGTACTTC,CASRGGYEQYF
TRBV2,NA,NA,TRBJ2-2,TGTCCCAGCAGGGATCCAGGGGAGAACACCGGGGAGCTGTTTTTT,CPSRDPGENTGELFF
TRBV10-3,NA,NA,TRBJ2-3,TGTGCCGTCGCACACACAGATACGCAGTATTTT,CAVAHTDTQYF
TRBV4-1,NA,NA,TRBJ2-5,TGCGCCAGCAGCCACCACGTCCCTCAAGAGACCCAGTACTTC,CASSHHVPQETQYF
TRBV5-1,NA,many,TRBJ2-1,TGCGCCAGCAGCGGCGGACTTGCTGATCAATCGCAGTTCTTC,CASSGGLADQSQFF
TRBV4-1,TRBD2,NA,TRBJ2-1,TGCGCCAGCAGCCAGACTAGCGGGAGAAGCAATGAGCAGTTCTTC,CASSQTSGRSNEQFF
TRBV24-1,NA,many,TRBJ2-5,TGTGCCACCAGTGTGCTGGGGCGGGAGACCCAGTACTTC,CATSVLGRETQYF
TRBV29-1,NA,NA,TRBJ2-3,TGCAGCGTTGTTCTGGCTAGCGCCACAGATACGCAGTATTTT,CSVVLASATDTQYF
TRBV12-3/TRBV12-4,TRBD2,many,TRBJ2-6,TGTGCCAGCATTAACCGTGGACTAGCGGGACTAAGCTCTGGGGCCAACGTCCTGACTTTC,CASINRGLAGLSSGANVLTF
TRBV2,NA,many,TRBJ1-5,TGTGCCAGCGGAGGCTGGGGTAACAATCAGCCCCAGCATTTT,CASGGWGNNQPQHF
TRBV20-1,TRBD2,many,TRBJ2-1,TGCAGTGCTAGAGATGGGCTAGCGGGCTATGAGCAGTTCTTC,CSARDGLAGYEQFF
TRBV5-5,NA,many,TRBJ2-1,TGTGCCAGCAGCGGGCAGGACAGCGCTACCTACAATGAGCAGTTCTTC,CASSGQDSATYNEQFF
TRBV14,TRBD2,many,TRBJ2-1,TGTGCCAGCAGCCCCTTCGGACTAGCGGACAATGAGCAGTTCTTC,CASSPFGLADNEQFF
TRBV12-3/TRBV12-4,NA,NA,TRBJ2-3,TGTGCCAGCGCAGAATCTAGCACAGATACGCAGTATTTT,CASAESSTDTQYF
TRBV27,NA,many,TRBJ2-3,TGTGCCAGCAGTTTTGCCAGGGCGACAGATACGCAGTATTTT,CASSFARATDTQYF
TRBV3-1,TRBD2,few,TRBJ2-2,TGTGCCAGCAGCCAAGCCCCTAGCGGGAGTAAGGGCGGGGAGCTGTTTTTT,CASSQAPSGSKGGELFF
TRBV6-6,NA,NA,TRBJ1-5,TGTGCCATCTCGATGGGAGGCAGCAATCAGCCCCAGCATTTT,CAISMGGSNQPQHF
TRBV3-1,NA,many,TRBJ2-7,TGTGCCAGCAGCCAAGAACTGAGGAGGAGTTCCTACGAGCAGTACTTC,CASSQELRRSSYEQYF
TRBV19,TRBD2,NA,TRBJ2-5,TGTGCCGTGTCGACTAGCGGGGGTGGGGAGACCCAGTACTTC,CAVSTSGGGETQYF
TRBV5-1,NA,NA,TRBJ2-5,TGCGCCAGCAGATCCCCAAGGTCAGAGACCCAGTACTTC,CASRSPRSETQYF
TRBV15,NA,many,TRBJ2-1,TGTGCCACCAGCAGACGCACATCTCCCCTACGCGTCGAGCAGTTCTTC,CATSRRTSPLRVEQFF